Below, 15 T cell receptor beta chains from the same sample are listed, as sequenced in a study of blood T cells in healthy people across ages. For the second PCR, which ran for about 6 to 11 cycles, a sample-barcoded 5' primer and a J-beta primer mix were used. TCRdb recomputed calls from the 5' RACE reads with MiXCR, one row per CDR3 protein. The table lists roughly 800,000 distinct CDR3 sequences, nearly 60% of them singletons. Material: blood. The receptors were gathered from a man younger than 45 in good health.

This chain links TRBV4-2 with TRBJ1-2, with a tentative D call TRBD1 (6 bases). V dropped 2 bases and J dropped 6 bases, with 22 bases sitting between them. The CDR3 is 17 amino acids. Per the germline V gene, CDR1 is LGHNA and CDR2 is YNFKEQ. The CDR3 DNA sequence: TGTGCCAGCAGCCAAAATTCCCGAAACAGGGCTTGGGATGGCTACACCTTC. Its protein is CASSQNSRNRAWDGYTF.

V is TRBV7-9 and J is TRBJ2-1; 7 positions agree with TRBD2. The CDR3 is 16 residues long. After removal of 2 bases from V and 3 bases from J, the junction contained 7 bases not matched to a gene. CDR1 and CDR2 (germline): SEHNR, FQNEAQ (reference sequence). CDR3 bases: TGTGCCAGCAGCTTATTGACCCAGCGGGGCTACAATGAGCAGTTCTTC. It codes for CASSLLTQRGYNEQFF.

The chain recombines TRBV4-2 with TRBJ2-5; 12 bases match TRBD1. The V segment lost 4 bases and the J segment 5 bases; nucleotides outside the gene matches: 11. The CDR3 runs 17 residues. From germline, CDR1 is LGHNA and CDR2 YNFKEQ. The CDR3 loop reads CASSPSLGTGGGETQYF. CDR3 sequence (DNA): TGTGCCAGCAGCCCCTCCTTAGGGACAGGGGGCGGGGAGACCCAGTACTTC.

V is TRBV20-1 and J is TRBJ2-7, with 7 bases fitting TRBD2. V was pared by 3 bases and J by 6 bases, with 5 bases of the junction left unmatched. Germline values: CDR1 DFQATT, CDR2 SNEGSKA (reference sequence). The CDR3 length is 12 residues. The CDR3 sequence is CSARETSVEQYF. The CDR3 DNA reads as TGCAGTGCTAGGGAAACTAGCGTCGAGCAGTACTTC.

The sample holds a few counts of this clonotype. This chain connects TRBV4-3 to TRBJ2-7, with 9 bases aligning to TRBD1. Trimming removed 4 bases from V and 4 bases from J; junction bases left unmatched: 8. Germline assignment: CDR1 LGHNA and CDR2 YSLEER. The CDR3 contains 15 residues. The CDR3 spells CASSPGTGNFYEQYF. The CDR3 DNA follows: TGCGCCAGCAGCCCCGGGACAGGGAATTTTTACGAGCAGTACTTC.

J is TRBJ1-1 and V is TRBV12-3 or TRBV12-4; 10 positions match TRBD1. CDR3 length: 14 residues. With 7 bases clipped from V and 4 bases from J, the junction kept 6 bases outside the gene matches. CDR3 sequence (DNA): TGTGCCAGCACCAGGGACAGGGGTCCCACTGAAGCTTTCTTT. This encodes CASTRDRGPTEAFF.

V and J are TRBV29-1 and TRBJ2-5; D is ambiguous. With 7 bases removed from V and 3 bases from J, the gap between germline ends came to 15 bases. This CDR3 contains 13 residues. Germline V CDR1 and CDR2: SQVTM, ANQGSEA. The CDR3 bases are TGCAGCGCTGCCCCGGCGGAGAAAGAGACCCAGTACTTC. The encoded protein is CSAAPAEKETQYF.

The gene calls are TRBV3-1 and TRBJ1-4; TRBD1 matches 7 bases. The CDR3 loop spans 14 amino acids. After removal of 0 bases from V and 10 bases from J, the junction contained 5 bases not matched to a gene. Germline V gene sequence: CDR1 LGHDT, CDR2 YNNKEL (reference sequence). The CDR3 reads CASSQDRQGRKLFF. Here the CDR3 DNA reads TGTGCCAGCAGCCAAGATCGACAGGGAAGAAAACTGTTTTTT. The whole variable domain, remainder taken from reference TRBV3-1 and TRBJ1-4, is DTAVSQTPKYLVTQMGNDKSIKCEQNLGHDTMYWYKQDSKKFLKIMFSYNNKELIINETVPNRFSPKSPDKAHLNLHINSLELGDSAVYFCASSQDRQGRKLFFGSGTQLSVL.

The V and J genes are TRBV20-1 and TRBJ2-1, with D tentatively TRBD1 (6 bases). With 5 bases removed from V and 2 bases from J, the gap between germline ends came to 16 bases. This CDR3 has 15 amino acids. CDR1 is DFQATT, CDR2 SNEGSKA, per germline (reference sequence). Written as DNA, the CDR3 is TGCAGTGCTCCGCACAAGGGGGATCCCTACAATGAGCAGTTCTTC. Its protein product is CSAPHKGDPYNEQFF.

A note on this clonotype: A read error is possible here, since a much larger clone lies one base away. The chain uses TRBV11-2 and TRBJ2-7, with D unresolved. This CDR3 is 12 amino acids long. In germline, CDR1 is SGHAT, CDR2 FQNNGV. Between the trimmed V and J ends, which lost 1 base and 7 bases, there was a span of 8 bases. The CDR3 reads CASSLAPREQYF. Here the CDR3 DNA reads TGTGCCAGCAGCTTAGCCCCAAGGGAGCAGTACTTC. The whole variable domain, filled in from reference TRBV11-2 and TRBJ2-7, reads EAGVAQSPRYKIIEKRQSVAFWCNPISGHATLYWYQQILGQGPKLLIQFQNNGVVDDSQLPKDRFSAERLKGVDSTLKIQPAKLEDSAVYLCASSLAPREQYFGPGTRLTVT.

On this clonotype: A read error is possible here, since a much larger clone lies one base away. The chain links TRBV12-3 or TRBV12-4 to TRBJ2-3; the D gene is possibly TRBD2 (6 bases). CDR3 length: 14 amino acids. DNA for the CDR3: TGTGCCAGCAGTTGCGGGGTGACCGGAGATGCGCAGTATTTT. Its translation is CASSCGVTGDAQYF.

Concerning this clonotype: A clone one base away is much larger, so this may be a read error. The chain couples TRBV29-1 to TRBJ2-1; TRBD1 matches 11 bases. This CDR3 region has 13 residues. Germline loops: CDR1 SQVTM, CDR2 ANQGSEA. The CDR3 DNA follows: TGCAGCGTTGGGACAGGGGGCTACAATGGGCAGTTCTTC. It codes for CSVGTGGYNGQFF.

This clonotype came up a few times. Here the CDR3 DNA reads TGTGCCAGCATGCGAGCGGTCCAAGAGACCCAGTACTTC. Its protein product is CASMRAVQETQYF. The chain couples TRBV6-1 to TRBJ2-5, with D possibly matching TRBD2 (5 bases). The CDR3 runs 13 residues. Germline CDR1 reads MNHNS; CDR2 reads SASEGT. Trimming pared 7 bases from V and 1 base from J, leaving 10 bases between.

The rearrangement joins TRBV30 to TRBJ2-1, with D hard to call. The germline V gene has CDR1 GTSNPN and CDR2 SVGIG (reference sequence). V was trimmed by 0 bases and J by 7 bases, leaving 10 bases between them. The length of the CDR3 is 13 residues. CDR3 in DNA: TGTGCCTGGAGTGTACTTAGGCGAAATGAGCAGTTCTTC. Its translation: CAWSVLRRNEQFF.

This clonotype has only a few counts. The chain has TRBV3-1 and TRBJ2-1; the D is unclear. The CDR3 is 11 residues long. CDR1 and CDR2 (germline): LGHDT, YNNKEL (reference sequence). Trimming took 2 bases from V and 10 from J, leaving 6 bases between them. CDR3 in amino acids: CASSQLEEQFF. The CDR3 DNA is TGTGCCAGCAGCCAATTGGAAGAGCAGTTCTTC.